Each of the 16 T cell receptor beta chains below was sequenced from the same sample in a study of regulatory and conventional T cells in RAG deficiency. This table comes from immunoSEQ multiplex PCR, and its TCRdb copy is limited to in-frame clones, with some not included. The repertoire holds around 29,000 clones, with 90% to 95% as singletons. The sorted conventional CD4+ T cells were CD25-low and CD127-high, with genomic DNA sequenced. The same data also went into a second study, on regulatory T cells. That work adds: The PCR used 52 TRBV and 13 TRBJ primers.

The sequencing sample was made of CD25- CD4+ T cells sorted from blood. The receptors shown here come from a human donor in good health.

The CDR3, as DNA: TGCGCCAGCCGCAGACTAGCGCCCGCAACAGATACGCAGTATTTT. This gives the protein CASRRLAPATDTQYF. V gene TRBV4-1 combines with J gene TRBJ2-3; TRBD2 aligns across 8 bases. The germline V gene has CDR1 MGHRA and CDR2 YSYEKL. This CDR3 is 15 amino acids long. V dropped 8 bases and J dropped 3; count of bases not matched to a gene: 10.

V and J are TRBV28 and TRBJ2-1, with TRBD2 identical over 7 bases. The CDR3 has 14 amino acids. The V segment lost 7 bases and the J segment 1 base; nucleotides outside the gene matches: 4. Per germline, CDR1 MDHEN and CDR2 SYDVKM. The chain's CDR3 is CASKAGLSYNEQFF. CDR3 in DNA: TGTGCCAGCAAAGCGGGGCTGTCCTACAATGAGCAGTTCTTC. Full variable domain (rest looked up from reference TRBV28 and TRBJ2-1): DVKVTQSSRYLVKRTGEKVFLECVQDMDHENMFWYRQDPGLGLRLIYFSYDVKMKEKGDIPEGYSVSREKKERFSLILESASTNQTSMYLCASKAGLSYNEQFFGPGTRLTVL.

V and J are TRBV25-1 and TRBJ1-1; 9 nucleotides line up with TRBD1. With 5 bases clipped from V and 6 bases from J, the junction kept 13 bases outside the gene matches. Germline V gives CDR1 MGHDK, CDR2 SYGVNS. CDR3 length: 16 amino acids. The CDR3 DNA follows: TGTGCCAGCAGTTCCACTTCCGGGACAGGGAGAGCTGAAGCTTTCTTT. Protein: CASSSTSGTGRAEAFF.

This chain links TRBV6-9 with TRBJ2-5; a weak D match, TRBD2 (6 bases). Deletions cut 6 bases from V and 1 base from J, with 18 bases between. The CDR3 is 16 amino acids. Germline V CDR1 and CDR2: MNHGY, SVAAGI. The CDR3 nucleotides read TGTGCCAGCAGCTATCTGGAGGGAATCCCCCAAGAGACCCAGTACTTC. Protein product: CASSYLEGIPQETQYF.

V is TRBV10-2 and J is TRBJ2-3; weak D call: TRBD2 (6 bases). This CDR3 has 12 residues. Looked up from germline, CDR1 is WSHSY and CDR2 is SAAADI. CDR3 amino acids: CTSGTRTDTQYF. The CDR3 region has the DNA TGCACCTCCGGGACTCGCACAGATACGCAGTATTTT.

This chain joins TRBV6-1 and TRBJ2-1, with TRBD2 identical over 12 bases. The CDR3 is made up of 15 amino acids. V lost 5 bases, J lost 8 bases, and 7 bases stayed unmatched. The germline V gene encodes CDR1 MNHNS and CDR2 SASEGT. CDR3 DNA: TGTGCCAGCAGTACCGGACTAGCGGGGACGGATGAGCAGTTCTTC. This sequence encodes CASSTGLAGTDEQFF.

The V call is TRBV28, the J call TRBJ2-7; TRBD1 matches at 7 bases. The germline CDR1 and CDR2 sequences are MDHEN and SYDVKM. Trimming removed 5 bases from V and 2 bases from J; junction bases left unmatched: 12. This CDR3 has 16 amino acids. CDR3 DNA sequence: TGTGCCAGCAGTCCATGGAGAGGGGACAGCCCCTACGAGCAGTACTTC. It yields the protein CASSPWRGDSPYEQYF.

This clone was detected only once. The chain employs TRBV2 and TRBJ1-1; D uncertain. V was cut by 1 base and J by 1 base, with 4 bases left in between. Germline CDR1 is SNHLY and CDR2 is FYNNEI. This CDR3 has 13 residues. DNA of the CDR3: TGTGCCAGCAGTGAAGGAGCGAACACTGAAGCTTTCTTT. It translates to CASSEGANTEAFF.

This clone was found once. J is TRBJ1-5 and V is TRBV7-8; 9 bases agree with TRBD1. V was clipped by 1 base and J by 0 bases; unmatched bases: 7. This CDR3 contains 18 residues. Per the germline V gene, CDR1 is SGHVS and CDR2 is FQNEAQ. DNA for the CDR3: TGTGCCAGCAGCTTAGGGGTTGGGACAGGGTATAGCAATCAGCCCCAGCATTTT. Its translation: CASSLGVGTGYSNQPQHF.

The chain is built from TRBV6-6 and TRBJ1-6, with 8 bases aligning to TRBD1. Germline V gene lookup returns CDR1 MNHNY and CDR2 SVGAGI (reference sequence). The V and J ends lost 7 bases and 8 bases, in that order; junction bases with no gene match: 7. This CDR3 spans 14 amino acids. In DNA, the CDR3 is TGTGCCAGCAAAGGGACAGGTTTGGATTCACCCCTCCACTTT. Its protein product is CASKGTGLDSPLHF.

The gene calls are TRBV11-2 and TRBJ2-2; unclear D gene. CDR1 and CDR2 (germline): SGHAT, FQNNGV. The CDR3 extends over 16 amino acids. V lost 3 bases and J lost 4, with 15 bases in between. In DNA form, the CDR3 reads TGTGCCAGCAGCTTGAGATTACAGAGTTCCACCGGGGAGCTGTTTTTT. This encodes CASSLRLQSSTGELFF.

This clone was seen once. The chain joins TRBV5-1 to TRBJ2-2; no definite D call. In germline, CDR1 is SGHRS, CDR2 YFSETQ. V was clipped by 5 bases and J by 2 bases, with 10 bases between them. This CDR3 is 14 amino acids long. CDR3 in amino acids: CASSHSINTGELFF. CDR3 sequence (DNA): TGCGCCAGCAGTCATTCCATTAACACCGGGGAGCTGTTTTTT.

This chain joins TRBV25-1 and TRBJ2-2; TRBD1 agrees at 7 bases. After removal of 6 bases from V and 7 bases from J, the junction contained 5 bases not matched to a gene. Germline V gives CDR1 MGHDK, CDR2 SYGVNS. The CDR3 contains 13 residues. In nucleotides, the CDR3 is TGTGCCAGCAGGCGGACAGGCCACGGGGAGCTGTTTTTT. Amino acids: CASRRTGHGELFF.

The V call is TRBV27, the J call TRBJ1-1, with 12 bases that match TRBD1. From germline, CDR1 is MNHEY and CDR2 SMNVEV (reference sequence). This CDR3 region has 17 residues. Trimming at V came to 5 bases and at J to 9 bases, leaving 16 bases not matched to a gene. The CDR3 sequence: CASSQTWDRGRRGQAFF. The CDR3 bases are TGTGCCAGCAGTCAAACCTGGGACAGGGGGCGGAGAGGTCAAGCTTTCTTT.

The V call is TRBV6-5, the J call TRBJ2-4, with D perhaps TRBD1 (5 bases). V lost 6 bases, J lost 2 bases, and 14 bases lay in between. Germline CDR1 and CDR2: MNHEY and SVGAGI. This CDR3 contains 15 residues. This chain's CDR3 is CASRIDSAPKNIQYF. Here the CDR3 DNA reads TGTGCCAGCAGGATCGACAGTGCCCCCAAAAACATTCAGTACTTC.

With respect to this clone: At one end the junction does not follow the germline gene, possibly because of a read error. The chain recombines TRBV7-7 with TRBJ1-2; 7 positions agree with TRBD1. The CDR3 totals 14 residues. Germline V lookup: CDR1 SSHAT, CDR2 FNYEAQ (reference sequence). The CDR3 nucleotides read TGTGCTAGCAGCTTAAGGGACAGAACTTATGGCTACACCTTC. Protein: CASSLRDRTYGYTF.